Presented here are 13 T cell receptor beta chains from one specimen sequenced in a study of CD8 T cells in ankylosing spondylitis. TCRdb redid the calling of the 5' RACE reads with MiXCR, one entry per CDR3 protein. This table holds 350,000 or so distinct CDR3 sequences, about 15% found once. The sequencing sample was made of blood, either unsorted or a sorted T cell fraction (not recorded which). The receptors come from a male donor with ankylosing spondylitis or in good health (not recorded which).

Ten or more counts support this clonotype. The V call is TRBV4-1, the J call TRBJ2-5; maybe TRBD1 (5 bases). V lost 1 base to trimming and J lost 1 base, with 7 bases between them. Germline V gene data show CDR1 as MGHRA and CDR2 as YSYEKL. This CDR3 has 14 amino acids. The CDR3 DNA sequence: TGCGCCAGCAGCCAAGTTACAGGCCAAGAGACCCAGTACTTC. Translating gives CASSQVTGQETQYF.

This chain joins TRBV3-1 and TRBJ1-2, with D hard to call. This CDR3 region has 15 residues. CDR1 is LGHDT, CDR2 YNNKEL, per germline (reference sequence). Between the trimmed V and J ends, which lost 4 bases and 0 bases, there was a span of 12 bases. CDR3 loop: CASSLDDGANYGYTF. The CDR3 region has the DNA TGTGCCAGCAGCCTCGATGATGGTGCTAACTATGGCTACACCTTC.

Only a few counts were recorded for this clonotype. The chain joins TRBV7-2 to TRBJ2-2, with D perhaps matching TRBD2 (5 bases). The CDR3 is 15 amino acids. V lost 5 bases and J lost 0, with 10 bases in between. In germline, CDR1 is SGHTA, CDR2 FQGNSA. CDR3 coding DNA: TGTGCCAGCAGCGTGACCGGGACGAACACCGGGGAGCTGTTTTTT. It yields the protein CASSVTGTNTGELFF.

This clonotype was seen a handful of times. The V and J genes are TRBV7-2 and TRBJ2-5, with 12 bases lining up with TRBD2. J gave up 1 base and V 5 bases, and 5 bases lay outside the gene matches. CDR3 length equals 16 residues. Per germline, CDR1 SGHTA and CDR2 FQGNSA. CDR3 bases: TGTGCCAGCAGCCGAAGGGGACTAGCGGGCCAAGAGACCCAGTACTTC. This encodes CASSRRGLAGQETQYF.

This clonotype was observed many times. J is TRBJ2-3 and V is TRBV11-2; 9 bases map to TRBD1. After removal of 6 bases from V and 2 bases from J, the junction contained 6 bases not matched to a gene. Germline V gene sequence: CDR1 SGHAT, CDR2 FQNNGV. The CDR3 spans 15 residues. CDR3 in DNA: TGTGCCAGCAGGGGACAGGGATTTTACACAGATACGCAGTATTTT. It yields the protein CASRGQGFYTDTQYF.

This clonotype was observed many times. CDR3 nucleotides: TGTGCCAGCCGAAGACAGAGCACTGAAGCTTTCTTT. Its protein is CASRRQSTEAFF. This chain links TRBV6-5 with TRBJ1-1; possible D gene TRBD1, 5 bases. This CDR3 comprises 12 residues. Looked up from germline, CDR1 is MNHEY and CDR2 is SVGAGI. V was pared by 8 bases and J by 4 bases, with 11 bases between.

Many counts were recorded for this clonotype. The V and J genes are TRBV4-2 and TRBJ1-4; D call uncertain. Germline CDR1 reads LGHNA; CDR2 reads YNFKEQ. The CDR3 sequence is 15 residues long. Trimming shortened V by 0 bases and J by 8 bases, and 13 bases separated the two germline ends. CDR3 nucleotide sequence: TGTGCCAGCAGCCAAGAGCGGCAGGTATACGAAAAACTGTTTTTT. As protein: CASSQERQVYEKLFF.

For the CDR3, the DNA is TGTGCCATCAGTGGGCAGGCTCGGGAGACCCAGTACTTC. This gives the protein CAISGQARETQYF. This chain links TRBV10-3 with TRBJ2-5; D unresolved. This CDR3 region has 13 residues. Germline V gene lookup returns CDR1 ENHRY and CDR2 SYGVKD. V gave up 4 bases and J gave up 5 bases, with 11 bases separating them.

This clonotype showed up just a few times. The chain uses TRBV9 and TRBJ2-1; 10 bases are shared with TRBD2. This CDR3 contains 16 residues. Germline CDR1 and CDR2: SGDLS and YYNGEE. V was pared by 3 bases and J by 7 bases, with 10 bases of the junction left unmatched. The CDR3 nucleotides are TGTGCCAGCAGCGCCCTTCCGGGACTAGCGATAAATGAGCAGTTCTTC. Its translation: CASSALPGLAINEQFF.

This clonotype was counted between two and nine times. V is TRBV20-1 and J is TRBJ2-3; a possible D gene is TRBD2 (7 bases). Germline V CDR1 and CDR2: DFQATT, SNEGSKA (reference sequence). CDR3 size: 13 residues. CDR3 region: CSAGAPSTDTQYF. The CDR3 DNA follows: TGCAGCGCGGGGGCTCCTAGCACAGATACGCAGTATTTT.

The rearrangement joins TRBV5-1 to TRBJ2-7; 9 bases map to TRBD1. V trimming: 5 bases; J trimming: 3 bases; junction bases outside the gene matches: 6. The CDR3 has 14 residues. Germline assignment: CDR1 SGHRS and CDR2 YFSETQ. The CDR3: CASSLTGGFYEQYF. The CDR3 DNA reads as TGCGCCAGCAGTTTGACAGGGGGGTTCTACGAGCAGTACTTC.

V is TRBV11-2 and J is TRBJ2-7, with D possibly matching TRBD2 (6 bases). Germline loops: CDR1 SGHAT, CDR2 FQNNGV. Trimming pared 3 bases from V and 3 bases from J, leaving 15 bases between. The CDR3 sequence is 15 residues long. The CDR3 sequence is CASSLVPFGGYEQYF. The CDR3 DNA is TGTGCCAGCAGCTTGGTCCCGTTCGGGGGCTACGAGCAGTACTTC.

This clonotype was counted only a few times. J is TRBJ1-1 and V is TRBV20-1, with TRBD1 as a possible D gene (6 bases). CDR1 is DFQATT, CDR2 SNEGSKA, per germline (reference sequence). V was pared by 5 bases and J by 0 bases, with 7 bases between. The CDR3 extends over 12 amino acids. The CDR3 protein is CSAWDMNTEAFF. CDR3 DNA: TGCAGTGCTTGGGACATGAACACTGAAGCTTTCTTT.